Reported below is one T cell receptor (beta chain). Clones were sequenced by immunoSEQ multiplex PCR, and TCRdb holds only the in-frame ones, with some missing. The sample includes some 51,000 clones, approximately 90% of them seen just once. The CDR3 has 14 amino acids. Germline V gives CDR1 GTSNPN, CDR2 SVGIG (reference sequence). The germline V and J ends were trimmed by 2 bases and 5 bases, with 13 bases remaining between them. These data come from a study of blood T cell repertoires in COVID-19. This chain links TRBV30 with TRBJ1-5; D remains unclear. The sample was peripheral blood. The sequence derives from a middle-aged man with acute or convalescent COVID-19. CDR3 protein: CAWSSAVAYQPQHF. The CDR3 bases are TGTGCCTGGAGTTCCGCAGTCGCCTATCAGCCCCAGCATTTT.